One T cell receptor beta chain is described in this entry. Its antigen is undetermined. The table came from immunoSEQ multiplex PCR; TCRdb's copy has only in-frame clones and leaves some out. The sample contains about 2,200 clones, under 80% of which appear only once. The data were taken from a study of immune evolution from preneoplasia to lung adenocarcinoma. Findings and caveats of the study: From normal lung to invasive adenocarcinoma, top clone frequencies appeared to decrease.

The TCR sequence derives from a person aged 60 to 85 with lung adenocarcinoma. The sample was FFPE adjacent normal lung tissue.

The CDR3 is CASSLAYQDRNYGYTF. Here the CDR3 DNA reads TGTGCCAGCAGCTTAGCGTACCAAGACAGAAACTATGGCTACACCTTC. V gene TRBV7-9 combines with J gene TRBJ1-2, with D possibly being TRBD1 (5 bases). Looked up from germline, CDR1 is SEHNR and CDR2 is FQNEAQ (reference sequence). This CDR3 is 16 amino acids long. Trimming took off 0 bases at V and 2 bases at J, with 13 bases between the two ends.